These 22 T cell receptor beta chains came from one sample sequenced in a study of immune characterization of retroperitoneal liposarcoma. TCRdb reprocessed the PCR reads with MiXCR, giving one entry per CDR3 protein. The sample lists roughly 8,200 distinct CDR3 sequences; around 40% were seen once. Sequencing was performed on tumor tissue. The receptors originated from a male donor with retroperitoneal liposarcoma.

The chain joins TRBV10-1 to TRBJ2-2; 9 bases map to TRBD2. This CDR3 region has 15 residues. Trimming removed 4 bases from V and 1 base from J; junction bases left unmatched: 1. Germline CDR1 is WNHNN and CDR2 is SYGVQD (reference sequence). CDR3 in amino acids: CASSASGMNTGELFF. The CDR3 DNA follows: TGCGCCAGCAGTGCTAGCGGGATGAACACCGGGGAGCTGTTTTTT.

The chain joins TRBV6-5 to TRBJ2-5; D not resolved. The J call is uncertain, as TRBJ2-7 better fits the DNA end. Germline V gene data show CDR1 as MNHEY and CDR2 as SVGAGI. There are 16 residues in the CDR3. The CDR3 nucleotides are TGTGCCAGCAGTTACTCGAATCCAGCACGGTCCTACGAGCAGTACTTC. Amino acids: CASSYSNPARSYEQYF.

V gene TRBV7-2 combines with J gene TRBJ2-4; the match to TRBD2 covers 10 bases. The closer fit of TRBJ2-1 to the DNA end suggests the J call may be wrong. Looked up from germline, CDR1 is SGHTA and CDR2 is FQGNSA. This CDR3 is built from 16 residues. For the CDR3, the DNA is TGTGCCAGCAGCTTACGAACTAGCGGGATGGGTGAGACCCAGTTCTTC. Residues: CASSLRTSGMGETQFF.

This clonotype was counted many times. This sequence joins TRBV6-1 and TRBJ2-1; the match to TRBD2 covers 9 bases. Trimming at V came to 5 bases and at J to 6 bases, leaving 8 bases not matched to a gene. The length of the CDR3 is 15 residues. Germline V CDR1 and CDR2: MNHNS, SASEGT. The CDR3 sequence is CASSFSGRGGNEQFF. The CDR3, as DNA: TGTGCCAGCAGTTTTAGCGGGAGAGGGGGCAATGAGCAGTTCTTC.

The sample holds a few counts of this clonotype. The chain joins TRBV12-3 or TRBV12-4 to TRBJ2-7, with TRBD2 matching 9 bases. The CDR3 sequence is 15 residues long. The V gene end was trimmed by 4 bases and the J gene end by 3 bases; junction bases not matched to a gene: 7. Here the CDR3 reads CASSYLAGVLYEQYF. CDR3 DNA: TGTGCCAGCAGTTACTTAGCGGGAGTTCTCTACGAGCAGTACTTC.

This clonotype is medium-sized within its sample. CDR3 amino acids: CASSRDITDTQYF. The DNA for the CDR3 is TGTGCCAGCAGCCGGGATATCACAGATACGCAGTATTTT. The chain employs TRBV6-6 and TRBJ2-3; maybe TRBD2 (5 bases). Trimming shortened V by 6 bases and J by 2 bases, and 9 bases separated the two germline ends. The CDR3 runs 13 residues. From germline, CDR1 is MNHNY and CDR2 SVGAGI (reference sequence).

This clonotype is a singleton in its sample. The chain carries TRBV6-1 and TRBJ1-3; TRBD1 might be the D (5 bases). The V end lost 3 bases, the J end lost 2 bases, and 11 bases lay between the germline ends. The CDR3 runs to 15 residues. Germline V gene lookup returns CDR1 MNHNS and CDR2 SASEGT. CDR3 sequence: CASSEGQVPGNTIYF. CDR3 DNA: TGTGCCAGCAGTGAGGGGCAGGTCCCTGGAAACACCATATATTTT.

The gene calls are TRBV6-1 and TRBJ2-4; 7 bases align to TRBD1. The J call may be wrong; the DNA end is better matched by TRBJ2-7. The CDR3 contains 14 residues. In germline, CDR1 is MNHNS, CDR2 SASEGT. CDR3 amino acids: CASSLRGKLDEQYF. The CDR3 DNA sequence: TGTGCCAGCAGCCTCAGGGGGAAGTTAGACGAGCAGTACTTC.

CDR3 DNA sequence: TGTGCCAGCAGTTTCCGGAGGCGGAACATTCAGTACTTC. Translating gives CASSFRRRNIQYF. The rearrangement joins TRBV27 to TRBJ2-4; tentatively, D is TRBD2 (5 bases). The V gene lost 3 bases and the J gene lost 7 bases, with 10 bases spanning the gap. CDR1 MNHEY and CDR2 SMNVEV come from the germline V gene (reference sequence). The CDR3 is 13 amino acids.

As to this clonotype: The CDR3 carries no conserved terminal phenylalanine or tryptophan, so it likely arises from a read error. CDR3 DNA: TGTGCCAGCAGCCCCGAAGGCCTAGCCTACGAGCAGTACTCC. Encoded protein: CASSPEGLAYEQYS. The rearrangement links TRBV7-6 to TRBJ2-5; no definite D call. Gene TRBJ2-7 matches the end of the DNA better, so the J call may be wrong. This CDR3 contains 14 residues. CDR1 is SGHVS and CDR2 is FNYEAQ in the germline V gene.

In nucleotides, the CDR3 is TGTGCCAGCAGTTACGGCTCGGGACAAAACACCGGGGAGCTGTTTTTT. This translates into CASSYGSGQNTGELFF. The chain has TRBV6-6 and TRBJ2-2, with D possibly being TRBD1 (6 bases). The length of the CDR3 is 16 residues. V was pared by 2 bases and J by 2 bases, with 12 bases between. Germline assignment: CDR1 MNHNY and CDR2 SVGAGI (reference sequence).

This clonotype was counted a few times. CDR3 DNA sequence: TGTGCCAGCAGTGAACCGCGTTTAGGGACTGAAGCTTTCTTT. Protein sequence: CASSEPRLGTEAFF. The genes are TRBV6-1 and TRBJ1-1, with no clear D. The CDR3 is 14 amino acids. Germline CDR1 and CDR2: MNHNS and SASEGT. V lost 2 bases and J 5 bases, leaving 12 bases between the germline ends.

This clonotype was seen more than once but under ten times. Here the CDR3 DNA reads TGCGCCAGCAGTGATCGGGGCTACGAGCAGTACTTC. Protein product: CASSDRGYEQYF. The chain links TRBV10-1 to TRBJ2-7; possible D gene TRBD2, 5 bases. Germline V CDR1 and CDR2: WNHNN, SYGVQD (reference sequence). V lost 3 bases and J lost 3, with 6 bases in between. The CDR3 loop spans 12 amino acids.

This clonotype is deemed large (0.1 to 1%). CDR3 amino acids: CASKALLPEGEQFF. The CDR3 bases are TGTGCCAGCAAGGCCCTCTTGCCCGAGGGTGAGCAGTTCTTC. This chain links TRBV6-1 with TRBJ2-1, with D maybe TRBD2 (5 bases). The CDR3 has 14 amino acids. Deletions cut 7 bases from V and 9 bases from J, with 19 bases between. Germline V gives CDR1 MNHNS, CDR2 SASEGT.

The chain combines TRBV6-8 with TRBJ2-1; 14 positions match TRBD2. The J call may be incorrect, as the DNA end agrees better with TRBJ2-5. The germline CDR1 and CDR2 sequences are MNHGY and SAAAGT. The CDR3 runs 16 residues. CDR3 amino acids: CASSLSGLAGVETQYF. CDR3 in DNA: TGTGCCAGCAGCCTCTCGGGACTAGCGGGAGTGGAGACCCAGTACTTC.

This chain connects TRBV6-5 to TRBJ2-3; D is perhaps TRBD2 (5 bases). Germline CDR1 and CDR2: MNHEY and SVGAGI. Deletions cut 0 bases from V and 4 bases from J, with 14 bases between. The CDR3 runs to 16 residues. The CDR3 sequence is CASSYSIAGRADTQYF. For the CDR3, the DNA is TGTGCCAGCAGTTACTCGATCGCCGGGCGGGCAGATACGCAGTATTTT.

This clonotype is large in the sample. In nucleotides, the CDR3 is TGTGCCAGCAGCTTAGACGGGGGCCTGTACAATGAGCAGTTCTTC. Translated: CASSLDGGLYNEQFF. J is TRBJ2-1 and V is TRBV7-2, with D perhaps assigned TRBD1 or TRBD2 (6 bases each). The germline V and J ends were trimmed by 1 base and 4 bases, with 11 bases remaining between them. The CDR3 has 15 residues. Germline V CDR1 and CDR2: SGHTA, FQGNSA. Based on the CDR3 plus reference TRBV7-2 and TRBJ2-1, the full variable domain is GAGVSQSPSNKVTEKGKDVELRCDPISGHTALYWYRQSLGQGLEFLIYFQGNSAPDKSGLPSDRFSAERTGGSVSTLTIQRTQQEDSAVYLCASSLDGGLYNEQFFGPGTRLTVL.

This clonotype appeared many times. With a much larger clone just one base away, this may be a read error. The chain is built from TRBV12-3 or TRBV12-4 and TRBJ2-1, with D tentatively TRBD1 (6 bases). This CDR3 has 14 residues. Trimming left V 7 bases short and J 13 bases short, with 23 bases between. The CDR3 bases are TGTGCCAGCATAGGGGGACCAAACCAAGAGACCCAGTTCTTC. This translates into CASIGGPNQETQFF.

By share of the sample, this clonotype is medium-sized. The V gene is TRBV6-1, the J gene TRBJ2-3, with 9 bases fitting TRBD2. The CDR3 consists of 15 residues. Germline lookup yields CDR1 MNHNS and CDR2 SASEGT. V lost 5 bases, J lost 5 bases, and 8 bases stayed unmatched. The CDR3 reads CASSYRGGALDTQYF. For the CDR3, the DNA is TGTGCCAGCAGTTATCGCGGGGGGGCGTTAGATACGCAGTATTTT.

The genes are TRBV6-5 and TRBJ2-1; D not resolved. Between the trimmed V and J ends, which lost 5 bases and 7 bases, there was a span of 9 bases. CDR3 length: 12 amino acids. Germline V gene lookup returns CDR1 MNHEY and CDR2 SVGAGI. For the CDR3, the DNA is TGTGCCAGCAGTGAATGGGGTAATGAGCAGTTCTTC. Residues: CASSEWGNEQFF.

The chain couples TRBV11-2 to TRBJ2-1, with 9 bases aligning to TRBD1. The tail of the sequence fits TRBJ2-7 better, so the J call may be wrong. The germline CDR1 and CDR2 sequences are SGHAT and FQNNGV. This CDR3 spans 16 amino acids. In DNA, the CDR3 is TGTGCCAGCAGCCCCGGGACAGGGCTACCACCCTACGAGCAGTACTTC. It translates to CASSPGTGLPPYEQYF.

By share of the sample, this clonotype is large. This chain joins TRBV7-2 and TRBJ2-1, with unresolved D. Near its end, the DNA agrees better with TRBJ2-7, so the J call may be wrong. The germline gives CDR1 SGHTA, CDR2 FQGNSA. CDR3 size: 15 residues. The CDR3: CASTMALGPYYEQYF. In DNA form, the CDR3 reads TGTGCCAGCACCATGGCCCTCGGGCCCTACTACGAGCAGTACTTC.